A single sample is the source of the 9 T cell receptor beta chains below, sequenced in a study of blood T cell repertoires in COVID-19. Using immunoSEQ multiplex PCR, the repertoire was profiled, and TCRdb retains in-frame clones only, with some absent. The data show 240,000 or so clones, around four fifths seen once. Sample: peripheral blood. The receptor source for this set is a man aged 25 to 45 who had recovered from COVID-19.

The chain recombines TRBV4-2 with TRBJ1-2; 7 positions agree with TRBD1. The CDR3 has 15 amino acids. CDR1 and CDR2 (germline): LGHNA, YNFKEQ. V gave up 3 bases and J gave up 4 bases; unmatched junction bases: 8. The CDR3 nucleotides read TGTGCCAGCAGCCATGACCGACAGGGCCGCTATGGCTACACCTTC. Translating gives CASSHDRQGRYGYTF.

This chain joins TRBV7-2 and TRBJ1-2, with TRBD1 matching 7 bases. Germline CDR1 and CDR2: SGHTA and FQGNSA. The trim removed 5 bases at V and 3 bases at J, leaving 9 bases unmatched. The CDR3 spans 15 residues. The CDR3 here is CASSPPGTAYYGYTF. The CDR3 DNA sequence: TGTGCCAGCAGCCCACCCGGGACAGCCTACTATGGCTACACCTTC.

The chain links TRBV7-6 to TRBJ1-5; D may be TRBD1 (5 bases). The V end lost 5 bases, the J end lost 6 bases, and 17 bases lay between the germline ends. This CDR3 contains 15 residues. Germline V gene sequence: CDR1 SGHVS, CDR2 FNYEAQ. The CDR3 DNA is TGTGCCAGCAGCCCGATAGGAGGGGCGGCTCAGCCCCAGCATTTT. It is translated as CASSPIGGAAQPQHF.

This clone occurred once. The chain links TRBV27 to TRBJ1-6; 7 nucleotides match TRBD1. CDR1 MNHEY and CDR2 SMNVEV come from the germline V gene (reference sequence). J gave up 7 bases and V 6 bases, and 9 bases lay outside the gene matches. The CDR3 length is 15 residues. The CDR3 here is CASRATGLRNSPLHF. CDR3 nucleotides: TGTGCCAGCAGAGCGACAGGGCTTAGGAATTCACCCCTCCACTTT.

This rearrangement joins TRBV12-3 or TRBV12-4 to TRBJ2-7; D is ambiguous. V lost 0 bases to trimming and J lost 5 bases, with 5 bases between them. The length of the CDR3 is 12 residues. In DNA, the CDR3 is TGTGCCAGCAGTTTAGCGCCGGACGAGCAGTACTTC. Amino acids: CASSLAPDEQYF.

This chain links TRBV4-1 with TRBJ2-5; D is unclear. This CDR3 has 13 residues. Germline CDR1 MGHRA, CDR2 YSYEKL. V was clipped by 3 bases and J by 5 bases, with 10 bases between them. CDR3: CASSQGYRETQYF. In DNA, the CDR3 is TGCGCCAGCAGCCAGGGCTACCGGGAGACCCAGTACTTC.

The chain couples TRBV6-5 to TRBJ1-5, with D possibly being TRBD1 (5 bases). V lost 9 bases, J lost 5 bases, and 14 bases lay in between. The CDR3 runs 13 residues. Looked up from germline, CDR1 is MNHEY and CDR2 is SVGAGI. As DNA, the CDR3 is TGTGCCAGTTGTTCGGGACTCGATCAGCCCCAGCATTTT. It translates to CASCSGLDQPQHF.

The J gene is TRBJ2-3, the V gene TRBV4-1, with D perhaps TRBD2 (5 bases). Germline CDR1 is MGHRA and CDR2 is YSYEKL. V was cut by 4 bases and J by 9 bases, with 11 bases left in between. There are 12 residues in the CDR3. The CDR3 region is CASSLSSGTQYF. CDR3 sequence (DNA): TGCGCCAGCAGCCTAAGTTCGGGAACGCAGTATTTT.

About this clone: Other DNA sequences from this sample encode an identical CDR3 as well. The V call is TRBV4-1, the J call TRBJ2-5, with TRBD2 as a possible D gene (5 bases). Trimming removed 1 base from V and 2 bases from J, with 8 bases in between. This CDR3 has 14 residues. The V gene's germline CDR1 is MGHRA and CDR2 YSYEKL. The CDR3 here is CASSQVPGQETQYF. For the CDR3, the DNA is TGCGCCAGCAGCCAAGTGCCGGGGCAAGAGACCCAGTACTTC.